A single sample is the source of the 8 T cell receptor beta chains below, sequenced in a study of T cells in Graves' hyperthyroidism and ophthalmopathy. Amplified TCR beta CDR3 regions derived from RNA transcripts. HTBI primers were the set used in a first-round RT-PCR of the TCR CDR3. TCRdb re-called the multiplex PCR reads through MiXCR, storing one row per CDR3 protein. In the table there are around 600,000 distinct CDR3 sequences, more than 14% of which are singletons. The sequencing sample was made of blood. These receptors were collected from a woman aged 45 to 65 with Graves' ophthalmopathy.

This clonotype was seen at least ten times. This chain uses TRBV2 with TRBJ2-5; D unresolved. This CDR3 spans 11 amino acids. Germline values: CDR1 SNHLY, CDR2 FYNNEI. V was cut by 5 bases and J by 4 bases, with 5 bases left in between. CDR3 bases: TGTGCCAGCAGTACATCAGAGACCCAGTACTTC. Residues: CASSTSETQYF.

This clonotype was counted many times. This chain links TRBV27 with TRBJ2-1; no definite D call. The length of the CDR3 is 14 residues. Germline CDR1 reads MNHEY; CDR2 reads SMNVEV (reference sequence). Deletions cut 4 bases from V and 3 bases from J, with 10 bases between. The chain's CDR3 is CASSYARNYNEQFF. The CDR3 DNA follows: TGTGCCAGCAGTTACGCTAGAAACTACAATGAGCAGTTCTTC.

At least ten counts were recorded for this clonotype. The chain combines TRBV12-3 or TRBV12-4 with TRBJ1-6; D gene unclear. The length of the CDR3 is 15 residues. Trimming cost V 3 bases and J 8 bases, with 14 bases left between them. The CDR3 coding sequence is TGTGCCAGCAGTTTCCGATCAGCCTGGCATTCACCCCTCCACTTT. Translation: CASSFRSAWHSPLHF.

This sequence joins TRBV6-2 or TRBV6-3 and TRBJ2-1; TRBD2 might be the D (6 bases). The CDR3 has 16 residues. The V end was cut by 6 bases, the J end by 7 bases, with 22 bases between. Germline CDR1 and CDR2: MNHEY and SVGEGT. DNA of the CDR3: TGTGCCAGCAGATTGGGGGGAGGTTGGTCCTTGAATGAGCAGTTCTTC. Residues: CASRLGGGWSLNEQFF.

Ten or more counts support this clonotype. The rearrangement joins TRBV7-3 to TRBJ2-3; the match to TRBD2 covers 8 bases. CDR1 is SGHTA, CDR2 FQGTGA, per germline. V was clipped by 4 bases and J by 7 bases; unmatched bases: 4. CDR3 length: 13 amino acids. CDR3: CASSSGGLYTQYF. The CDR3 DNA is TGTGCCAGCAGCTCGGGAGGGCTATATACGCAGTATTTT.

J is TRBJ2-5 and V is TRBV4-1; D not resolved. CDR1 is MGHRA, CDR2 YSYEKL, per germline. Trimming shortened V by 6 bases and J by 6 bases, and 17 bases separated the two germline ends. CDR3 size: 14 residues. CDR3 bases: TGCGCCAGCAGAGATACAAGGGTGAGAAAGACCCAGTACTTC. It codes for CASRDTRVRKTQYF.

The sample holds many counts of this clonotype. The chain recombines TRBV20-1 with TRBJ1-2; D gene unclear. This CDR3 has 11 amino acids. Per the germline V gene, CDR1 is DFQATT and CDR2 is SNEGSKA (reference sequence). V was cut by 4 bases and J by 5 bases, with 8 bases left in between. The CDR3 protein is CSAKPSYGYTF. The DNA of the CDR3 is TGCAGTGCTAAGCCATCTTATGGCTACACCTTC.

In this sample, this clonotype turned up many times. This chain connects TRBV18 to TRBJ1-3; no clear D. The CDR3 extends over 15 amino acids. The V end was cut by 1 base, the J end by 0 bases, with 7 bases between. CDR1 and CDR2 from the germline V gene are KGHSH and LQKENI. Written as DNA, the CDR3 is TGTGCCAGCTCACCACGGACCTCCTCTGGAAACACCATATATTTT. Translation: CASSPRTSSGNTIYF.